This T cell receptor (beta chain) was documented in a study of cytomegalovirus exposure and HLA in healthy donors. Study findings and constraints: In vitro checks showed that a few CMV-associated chains really do target CMV antigens. Reported results showed that the classifier diagnosed cytomegalovirus status with high specificity and sensitivity. Subsequent analysis found a tendency for first-cohort TCR clusters to co-occur within the 95 to 150 validation repertoires. Cytomegalovirus-associated TCR beta chains were listed, numbering over 150.

The CDR3 consists of 14 residues. CDR1 is SGHRS and CDR2 is YFSETQ in the germline V gene. V was pared by 9 bases and J by 1 base, with 16 bases between. The data were produced by immunoSEQ multiplex PCR, yet TCRdb's version contains in-frame clones alone and is incomplete. The repertoire holds under 150,000 clones, with around 85% as singletons. Comments on this clone: The target antigen is unknown.

The rearrangement uses TRBV5-1 and TRBJ1-1; possible D gene TRBD1, 6 bases. The sample was PBMCs. The clonotype was recovered from a man aged 18-30 years in good health and CMV-seronegative. The CDR3 loop reads CATSEGGRNTEAFF. CDR3 DNA: TGCGCCACCTCCGAGGGGGGGCGGAACACTGAAGCTTTCTTT.